This entry lists 22 T cell receptor beta chains sequenced from one sample in a study of blood T cell repertoires in COVID-19. Repertoires were generated with immunoSEQ multiplex PCR, while TCRdb's copy carries only in-frame clones and drops some. The profile shows 65,000 to 80,000 clones, roughly 89% of them singletons. The source material was peripheral blood. These TCRs come from a man younger than 45 with acute or convalescent COVID-19.

The chain couples TRBV2 to TRBJ2-5; D is uncertain. The germline gives CDR1 SNHLY, CDR2 FYNNEI. V was shortened by 4 bases and J by 1 base, with 10 bases between the two germline ends. The CDR3 loop spans 14 amino acids. The CDR3: CASSGATFQETQYF. CDR3 nucleotide sequence: TGTGCCAGCAGTGGGGCAACCTTCCAAGAGACCCAGTACTTC.

This chain uses TRBV10-3 with TRBJ2-1; no clear D. CDR3 length: 14 amino acids. Trimming stripped 0 bases from V and 2 bases from J, with 5 bases between. In germline, CDR1 is ENHRY, CDR2 SYGVKD. DNA for the CDR3: TGTGCCATCAGTGAGTCTACAGCCTACAATGAGCAGTTCTTC. Residues: CAISESTAYNEQFF.

The rearrangement joins TRBV5-1 to TRBJ2-2, with 11 bases matching TRBD1. The CDR3 has 15 amino acids. J was trimmed by 4 bases and V by 6 bases; bases with no gene match: 5. Germline values: CDR1 SGHRS, CDR2 YFSETQ. CDR3 residues: CASTSGQGGTGELFF. DNA of the CDR3: TGCGCCAGCACTTCGGGACAGGGGGGCACCGGGGAGCTGTTTTTT. The variable domain in full, completed from reference TRBV5-1 and TRBJ2-2, reads KAGVTQTPRYLIKTRGQQVTLSCSPISGHRSVSWYQQTPGQGLQFLFEYFSETQRNKGNFPGRFSGRQFSNSRSEMNVSTLELGDSALYLCASTSGQGGTGELFFGEGSRLTVL.

The V gene is TRBV9, the J gene TRBJ1-3; perhaps TRBD1 as D (6 bases). The CDR3 has 15 amino acids. V was trimmed by 3 bases and J by 6 bases, leaving 16 bases between them. Germline loops: CDR1 SGDLS, CDR2 YYNGEE. CDR3 coding DNA: TGTGCCAGCAGCGAGGGCCGGGGACAATCAAACACCATATATTTT. Translating gives CASSEGRGQSNTIYF.

This clone was counted only a few times. The V gene is TRBV6-5, the J gene TRBJ1-2; 11 bases align to TRBD1. CDR3 length: 13 amino acids. Germline V CDR1 and CDR2: MNHEY, SVGAGI. V dropped 6 bases and J dropped 6; count of bases not matched to a gene: 3. Written as DNA, the CDR3 is TGTGCCAGCAGCCGGACAGGGGGCGATGGCTACACCTTC. The encoded protein is CASSRTGGDGYTF.

The J gene is TRBJ2-4, the V gene TRBV4-2; TRBD2 might be the D (6 bases). This CDR3 contains 16 residues. Germline lookup yields CDR1 LGHNA and CDR2 YNFKEQ. V lost 1 base, J lost 2 bases, and 12 bases lay in between. The CDR3 region has the DNA TGTGCCAGCAGCCAAGGGGTTGCGGGGACCAAAAACATTCAGTACTTC. It is translated as CASSQGVAGTKNIQYF.

This clone appeared once. The V gene is TRBV28, the J gene TRBJ2-3, with 9 bases aligning to TRBD1. This CDR3 spans 16 amino acids. Germline V gene sequence: CDR1 MDHEN, CDR2 SYDVKM. The V and J ends lost 3 bases and 5 bases, in that order; junction bases with no gene match: 9. The CDR3 DNA reads as TGTGCCAGCAGTTTGGTGGGGACAGGGTCGGAAGATACGCAGTATTTT. This encodes CASSLVGTGSEDTQYF. The full variable domain, its missing parts supplied by reference TRBV28 and TRBJ2-3, is DVKVTQSSRYLVKRTGEKVFLECVQDMDHENMFWYRQDPGLGLRLIYFSYDVKMKEKGDIPEGYSVSREKKERFSLILESASTNQTSMYLCASSLVGTGSEDTQYFGPGTRLTVL.

The J gene is TRBJ1-1, the V gene TRBV29-1; 8 bases align to TRBD1. Losses at the gene ends were 6 bases for V and 6 bases for J; bases not matched to a gene: 3. Germline CDR1 SQVTM, CDR2 ANQGSEA. The CDR3 loop spans 11 amino acids. CDR3 DNA: TGCAGCGTCACAGGGGGTTCTGAAGCTTTCTTT. Translating it yields CSVTGGSEAFF.

The rearrangement links TRBV19 to TRBJ1-1; tentative D call: TRBD1 (5 bases). Per the germline V gene, CDR1 is LNHDA and CDR2 is SQIVND (reference sequence). Trimming left V 1 base short and J 4 bases short, with 7 bases between. The CDR3 runs 13 residues. In DNA, the CDR3 is TGTGCCAGTAGTATAGGGAGGGGCACTGAAGCTTTCTTT. Protein: CASSIGRGTEAFF.

The chain couples TRBV11-2 to TRBJ2-3; tentatively, D is TRBD1 (5 bases). The germline V gene has CDR1 SGHAT and CDR2 FQNNGV. V dropped 5 bases and J dropped 5 bases, with 20 bases sitting between them. The CDR3 loop spans 16 amino acids. Written as DNA, the CDR3 is TGTGCCAGCAGCCGACCCACCTCAGGGTTTCTAGATACGCAGTATTTT. Translation: CASSRPTSGFLDTQYF.

The gene calls are TRBV1 and TRBJ1-2; no DNA check was done on the table's D call, TRBD1. TRBV1 represents a pseudogene. CDR3 size: 16 residues. The CDR3 nucleotides read TGCACCAGCAGCCACTCTCTGAAGACAGATTCCTATGGCTACACCTTC. Encoded protein: CTSSHSLKTDSYGYTF.

This clone was detected only once. The gene calls are TRBV5-1 and TRBJ1-1; TRBD1 might be the D (6 bases). Germline V lookup: CDR1 SGHRS, CDR2 YFSETQ. This CDR3 comprises 14 residues. V was pared by 4 bases and J by 0 bases, with 10 bases between. The CDR3 region has the DNA TGCGCCAGCAGCGGCGACAGGCTGAACACTGAAGCTTTCTTT. This encodes CASSGDRLNTEAFF.

The CDR3 coding sequence is TGTGCCAGCAGCGTGGGGGCCGAAGGGGAGCTGTTTTTT. Translated, it gives CASSVGAEGELFF. The chain uses TRBV5-6 and TRBJ2-2, with D possibly matching TRBD1 (6 bases). The CDR3 length is 13 residues. The ends were cut back, 4 bases at V and 8 bases at J, with 12 bases in the middle. The germline CDR1 and CDR2 sequences are SGHDT and YYEEEE.

The chain carries TRBV29-1 and TRBJ1-2; TRBD1 agrees at 7 bases. V was pared by 5 bases and J by 8 bases, with 11 bases of the junction left unmatched. The CDR3 consists of 13 residues. Germline loops: CDR1 SQVTM, CDR2 ANQGSEA. CDR3 residues: CSVFPQGVGGYTF. The CDR3 coding sequence is TGCAGCGTTTTCCCCCAGGGGGTTGGAGGCTACACCTTC.

J is TRBJ1-2 and V is TRBV4-2; 7 nucleotides agree with TRBD1. Per the germline V gene, CDR1 is LGHNA and CDR2 is YNFKEQ. V was pared by 4 bases and J by 2 bases, with 4 bases of the junction left unmatched. The CDR3 has 14 amino acids. The CDR3 protein is CASSLGTENYGYTF. CDR3 coding DNA: TGTGCCAGCAGCCTAGGGACAGAAAACTATGGCTACACCTTC.

This chain links TRBV5-4 with TRBJ1-2; TRBD1 agrees at 10 bases. This CDR3 spans 15 amino acids. The ends lost 2 bases at V and 2 bases at J; junction bases unmatched: 3. Germline V gives CDR1 SGHNT, CDR2 YYREEE (reference sequence). CDR3 sequence (DNA): TGTGCCAGCAGCTTCCCGGGACAGGGGAACTATGGCTACACCTTC. Its translation: CASSFPGQGNYGYTF.

This chain joins TRBV13 and TRBJ1-3, with TRBD1 identical over 9 bases. This CDR3 contains 15 residues. In germline, CDR1 is PRHDT, CDR2 FYEKMQ (reference sequence). The V gene end was trimmed by 5 bases and the J gene end by 1 base; junction bases not matched to a gene: 3. CDR3 sequence reads: CASSLDRGSGNTIYF. In nucleotides, the CDR3 is TGTGCCAGCAGCCTTGACAGGGGGTCTGGAAACACCATATATTTT.

J is TRBJ2-7 and V is TRBV5-6, with D possibly TRBD1 on 6 matching bases. Germline V gives CDR1 SGHDT, CDR2 YYEEEE. The CDR3 has 16 residues. V was clipped by 2 bases and J by 4 bases, with 19 bases between them. The CDR3 protein is CASSFDTGNVPYEQYF. For the CDR3, the DNA is TGTGCCAGCAGCTTCGACACAGGGAACGTTCCTTACGAGCAGTACTTC.

The V and J genes are TRBV4-1 and TRBJ1-6; TRBD1 aligns across 9 bases. The CDR3 runs to 18 residues. In germline, CDR1 is MGHRA, CDR2 YSYEKL. V trimming: 3 bases; J trimming: 5 bases; junction bases outside the gene matches: 11. The DNA of the CDR3 is TGCGCCAGCAGCCAGAGGAAACAGGGGGCGTGGAATAATTCACCCCTCCACTTT. Its protein is CASSQRKQGAWNNSPLHF.

The chain recombines TRBV19 with TRBJ1-1; 8 bases agree with TRBD1. V trimming: 10 bases; J trimming: 5 bases; junction bases outside the gene matches: 12. Germline V lookup: CDR1 LNHDA, CDR2 SQIVND (reference sequence). The CDR3 contains 14 residues. The CDR3 region is CATLQGAMGTEAFF. The CDR3 DNA sequence: TGTGCCACACTTCAGGGGGCAATGGGGACTGAAGCTTTCTTT.

The chain employs TRBV9 and TRBJ2-5; D is perhaps TRBD2 (7 bases). The ends were cut back, 0 bases at V and 5 bases at J, with 23 bases in the middle. Germline V lookup: CDR1 SGDLS, CDR2 YYNGEE. The CDR3 spans 18 residues. The CDR3, as DNA: TGTGCCAGCAGCGTAGGCCCGTCTGGCGGGGGCTCTCACGAGACCCAGTACTTC. Residues: CASSVGPSGGGSHETQYF.

This clone was picked up one time. The V call is TRBV5-1, the J call TRBJ2-7, with D tentatively TRBD1 (5 bases). V lost 5 bases and J 2 bases, leaving 17 bases between the germline ends. Germline CDR1 SGHRS, CDR2 YFSETQ. The length of the CDR3 is 15 residues. CDR3 loop: CASRNPLTEPYEQYF. The CDR3, as DNA: TGCGCCAGCAGAAACCCTCTGACAGAACCCTACGAGCAGTACTTC.